Presented here are 10 T cell receptor beta chains from one specimen sequenced in a study of glioma-infiltrating T cells after dendritic cell vaccination. Here immunoSEQ multiplex PCR was the method, and the copy in TCRdb shows in-frame clones only, minus some. Counted here are roughly 100,000 clones, about 90% occurring once; the ten biggest clones make up approximately 2.7%. The time point: after dendritic cell vaccination, including at tumor progression/relapse. Material: blood, obtained after dendritic cell vaccination. The receptor set was obtained from a human donor with glioblastoma.

J is TRBJ1-3 and V is TRBV5-1, with unresolved D. CDR3 size: 16 residues. In germline, CDR1 is SGHRS, CDR2 YFSETQ. The V end lost 4 bases, the J end lost 1 base, and 15 bases lay between the germline ends. DNA for the CDR3: TGCGCCAGCAGCGTTAACTTCGCGAGATCTGGAAACACCATATATTTT. Translated: CASSVNFARSGNTIYF.

The chain joins TRBV4-1 to TRBJ2-5; D is possibly TRBD2 (6 bases). This CDR3 spans 15 amino acids. V was trimmed by 0 bases and J by 4 bases, leaving 12 bases between them. Germline V gene lookup returns CDR1 MGHRA and CDR2 YSYEKL. In DNA, the CDR3 is TGCGCCAGCAGCCAAGAGAGGCAGGGAGGAGAGACCCAGTACTTC. Translation: CASSQERQGGETQYF.

The chain combines TRBV6-5 with TRBJ1-1; 7 nucleotides match TRBD1. Germline CDR1 reads MNHEY; CDR2 reads SVGAGI. The CDR3 runs to 13 residues. V was pared by 2 bases and J by 11 bases, with 8 bases of the junction left unmatched. The CDR3 spells CASSYAEQGRAFF. CDR3 DNA: TGTGCCAGCAGTTACGCGGAACAGGGGAGGGCTTTCTTT.

The chain couples TRBV6-1 to TRBJ2-7; 9 nucleotides line up with TRBD2. V lost 1 base to trimming and J lost 3 bases; unmatched junction nucleotides: 4. The CDR3 contains 15 residues. Germline V lookup: CDR1 MNHNS, CDR2 SASEGT. The CDR3 bases are TGTGCCAGCAGTGAAGAATGGCGGGGGGGCTACGAGCAGTACTTC. Its protein product is CASSEEWRGGYEQYF.

DNA for the CDR3: TGTGCCAGCAGCTCCTCCGGGACAGGGGGTCCCGGGGAGCTGTTTTTT. This codes for CASSSSGTGGPGELFF. The V and J genes are TRBV7-8 and TRBJ2-2, with 11 bases that match TRBD1. The CDR3 loop spans 16 amino acids. Germline CDR1 reads SGHVS; CDR2 reads FQNEAQ. V shed 4 bases and J 6 bases; nucleotides not matched to a gene: 7. Variable domain in full (rest from reference TRBV7-8 and TRBJ2-2): GAGVSQSPRYKVAKRGQDVALRCDPISGHVSLFWYQQALGQGPEFLTYFQNEAQLDKSGLPSDRFFAERPEGSVSTLKIQRTQQEDSAVYLCASSSSGTGGPGELFFGEGSRLTVL.

The V gene is TRBV6-1, the J gene TRBJ2-7; 9 bases are shared with TRBD1. Trimming removed 7 bases from V and 0 bases from J; junction bases left unmatched: 7. CDR3 size: 15 residues. The V gene's germline CDR1 is MNHNS and CDR2 SASEGT. The CDR3 sequence: CASTQGGQGSYEQYF. The CDR3 DNA sequence: TGTGCCAGCACCCAGGGGGGACAGGGCTCCTACGAGCAGTACTTC.

A remark on this clone: The same CDR3 also results from other DNA sequences found in this sample. The chain couples TRBV5-1 to TRBJ2-7, with 11 bases fitting TRBD1. This CDR3 has 14 residues. After removal of 3 bases from V and 2 bases from J, the junction contained 1 base not matched to a gene. The germline V gene encodes CDR1 SGHRS and CDR2 YFSETQ. CDR3 nucleotides: TGCGCCAGCAGCTCGGGACAGGGGGCCTACGAGCAGTACTTC. Its translation is CASSSGQGAYEQYF.

The rearrangement uses TRBV10-3 and TRBJ1-5; D is possibly TRBD1 (6 bases). This CDR3 has 14 residues. Germline V CDR1 and CDR2: ENHRY, SYGVKD. The V and J ends lost 3 bases and 3 bases respectively, with 9 bases between them. DNA for the CDR3: TGTGCCATCAGTGATTGGGACAACAATCAGCCCCAGCATTTT. It yields the protein CAISDWDNNQPQHF.

In its sample, this clone was seen a few times. This rearrangement joins TRBV7-3 to TRBJ2-6; perhaps TRBD1 as D (6 bases). The germline V and J ends were trimmed by 3 bases and 1 base, with 19 bases remaining between them. Germline values: CDR1 SGHTA, CDR2 FQGTGA. This CDR3 is 19 amino acids long. The CDR3 DNA follows: TGTGCCAGCAGCTTCGTGGGTACAGGGTCAACGTCTGGGGCCAACGTCCTGACTTTC. This sequence encodes CASSFVGTGSTSGANVLTF.

This chain joins TRBV7-8 and TRBJ2-7, with TRBD1 matching over 8 bases. V shed 5 bases and J 2 bases; nucleotides not matched to a gene: 11. The length of the CDR3 is 16 residues. Germline CDR1 reads SGHVS; CDR2 reads FQNEAQ. CDR3 nucleotides: TGTGCCAGCAGCCCTACTAGGACAGGGAGGACCTACGAGCAGTACTTC. This translates into CASSPTRTGRTYEQYF.